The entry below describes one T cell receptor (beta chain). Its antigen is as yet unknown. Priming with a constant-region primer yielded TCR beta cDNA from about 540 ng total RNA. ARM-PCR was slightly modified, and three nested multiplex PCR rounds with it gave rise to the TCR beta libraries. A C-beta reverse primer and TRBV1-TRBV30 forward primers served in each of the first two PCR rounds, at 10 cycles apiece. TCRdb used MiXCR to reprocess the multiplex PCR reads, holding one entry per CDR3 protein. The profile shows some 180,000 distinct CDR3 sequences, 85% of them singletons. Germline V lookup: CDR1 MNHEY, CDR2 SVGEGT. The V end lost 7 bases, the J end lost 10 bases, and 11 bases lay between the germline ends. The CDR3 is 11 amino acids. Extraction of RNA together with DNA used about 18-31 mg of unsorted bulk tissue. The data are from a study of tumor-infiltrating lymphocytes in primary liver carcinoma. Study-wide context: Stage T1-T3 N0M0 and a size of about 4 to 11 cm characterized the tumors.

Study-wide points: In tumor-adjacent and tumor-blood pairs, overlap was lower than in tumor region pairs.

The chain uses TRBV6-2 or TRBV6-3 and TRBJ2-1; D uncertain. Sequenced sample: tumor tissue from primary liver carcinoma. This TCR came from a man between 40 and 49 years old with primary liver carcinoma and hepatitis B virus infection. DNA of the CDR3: TGTGCCAGCACCAACAGAGGAGAGCAGTTCTTC. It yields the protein CASTNRGEQFF.